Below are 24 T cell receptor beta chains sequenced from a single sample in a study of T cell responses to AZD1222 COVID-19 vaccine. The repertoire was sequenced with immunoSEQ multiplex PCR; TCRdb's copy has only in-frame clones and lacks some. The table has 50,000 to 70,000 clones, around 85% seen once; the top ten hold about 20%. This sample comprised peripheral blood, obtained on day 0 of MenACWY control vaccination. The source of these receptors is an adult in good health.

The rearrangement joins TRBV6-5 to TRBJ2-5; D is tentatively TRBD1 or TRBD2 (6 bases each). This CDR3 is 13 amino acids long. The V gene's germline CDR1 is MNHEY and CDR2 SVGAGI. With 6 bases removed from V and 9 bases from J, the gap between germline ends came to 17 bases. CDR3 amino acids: CASREGPAGAQYF. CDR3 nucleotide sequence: TGTGCCAGCAGGGAGGGACCGGCAGGGGCCCAGTACTTC.

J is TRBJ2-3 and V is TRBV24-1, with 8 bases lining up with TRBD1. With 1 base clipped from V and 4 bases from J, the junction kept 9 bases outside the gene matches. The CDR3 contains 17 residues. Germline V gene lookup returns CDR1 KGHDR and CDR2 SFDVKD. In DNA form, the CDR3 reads TGTGCCACCAGTGATTTAGCTCAGGGGGCTGGAGCAGATACGCAGTATTTT. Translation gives CATSDLAQGAGADTQYF.

The CDR3 DNA follows: TGTGCCAGCCTTCGTGAGGGGCTGATTAACACTGAAGCTTTCTTT. This sequence encodes CASLREGLINTEAFF. The chain uses TRBV2 and TRBJ1-1, with a possible D match to TRBD1 (5 bases). The CDR3 runs to 15 residues. Trimming pared 8 bases from V and 2 bases from J, leaving 18 bases between. Germline loops: CDR1 SNHLY, CDR2 FYNNEI.

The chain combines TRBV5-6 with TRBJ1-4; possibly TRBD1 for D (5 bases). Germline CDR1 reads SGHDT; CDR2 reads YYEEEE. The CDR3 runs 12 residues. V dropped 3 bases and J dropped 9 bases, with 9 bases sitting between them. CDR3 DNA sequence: TGTGCCAGCAGCTATCAGGGTAAAAAACTGTTTTTT. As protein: CASSYQGKKLFF.

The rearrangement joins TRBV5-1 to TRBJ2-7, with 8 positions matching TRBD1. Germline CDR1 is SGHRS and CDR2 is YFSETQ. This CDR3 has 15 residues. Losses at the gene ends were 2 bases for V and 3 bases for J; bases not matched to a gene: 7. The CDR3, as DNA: TGCGCCAGCAGCTTAATCACAGGGGGTGACTACGAGCAGTACTTC. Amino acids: CASSLITGGDYEQYF.

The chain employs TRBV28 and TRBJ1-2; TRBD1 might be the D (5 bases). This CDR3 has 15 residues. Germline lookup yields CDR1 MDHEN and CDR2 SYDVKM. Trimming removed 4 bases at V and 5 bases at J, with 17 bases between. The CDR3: CASSSSRDGGYGYTF. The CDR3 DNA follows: TGTGCCAGCAGTTCTAGCCGGGACGGAGGATATGGCTACACCTTC.

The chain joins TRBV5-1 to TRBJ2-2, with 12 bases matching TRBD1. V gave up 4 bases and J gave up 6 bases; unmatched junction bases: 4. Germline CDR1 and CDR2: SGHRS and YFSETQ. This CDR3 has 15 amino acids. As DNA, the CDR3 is TGCGCCAGCAGCCCGGGACAGGGGGCGTCCGGGGAGCTGTTTTTT. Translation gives CASSPGQGASGELFF.

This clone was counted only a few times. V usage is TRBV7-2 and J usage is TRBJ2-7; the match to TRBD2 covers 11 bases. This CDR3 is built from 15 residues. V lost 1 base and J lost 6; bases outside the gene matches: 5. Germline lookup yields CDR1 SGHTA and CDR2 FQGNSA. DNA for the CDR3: TGTGCCAGCAGCTTAGTAGCGGGAGGGAATAGCGAGCAGTACTTC. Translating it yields CASSLVAGGNSEQYF.

The CDR3, as DNA: TGTGCCAGCAGCACCGACAGCAATATAGCTAACTATGGCTACACCTTC. This sequence encodes CASSTDSNIANYGYTF. The J gene is TRBJ1-2, the V gene TRBV7-2; D is perhaps TRBD1 (5 bases). From germline, CDR1 is SGHTA and CDR2 FQGNSA. The germline V and J ends were trimmed by 5 bases and 0 bases, with 16 bases remaining between them. The CDR3 contains 16 residues. Combining the CDR3 with reference TRBV7-2 and TRBJ1-2 gives the whole variable domain GAGVSQSPSNKVTEKGKDVELRCDPISGHTALYWYRQSLGQGLEFLIYFQGNSAPDKSGLPSDRFSAERTGGSVSTLTIQRTQQEDSAVYLCASSTDSNIANYGYTFGSGTRLTVV.

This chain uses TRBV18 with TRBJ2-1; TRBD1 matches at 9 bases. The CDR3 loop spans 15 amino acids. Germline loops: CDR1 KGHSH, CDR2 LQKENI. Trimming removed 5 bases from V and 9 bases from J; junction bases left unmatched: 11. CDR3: CASSANRGQITEQFF. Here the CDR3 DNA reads TGTGCCAGCTCAGCAAACAGGGGGCAAATCACTGAGCAGTTCTTC. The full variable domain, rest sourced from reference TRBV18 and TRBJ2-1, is NAGVMQNPRHLVRRRGQEARLRCSPMKGHSHVYWYRQLPEEGLKFMVYLQKENIIDESGMPKERFSAEFPKEGPSILRIQQVVRGDSAAYFCASSANRGQITEQFFGPGTRLTVL.

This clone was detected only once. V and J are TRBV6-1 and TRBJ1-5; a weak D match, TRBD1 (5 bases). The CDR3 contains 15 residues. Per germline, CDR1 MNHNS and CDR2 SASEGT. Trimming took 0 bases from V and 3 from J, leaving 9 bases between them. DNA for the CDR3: TGTGCCAGCAGTGAAGCGGGGGGGGTCAATCAGCCCCAGCATTTT. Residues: CASSEAGGVNQPQHF.

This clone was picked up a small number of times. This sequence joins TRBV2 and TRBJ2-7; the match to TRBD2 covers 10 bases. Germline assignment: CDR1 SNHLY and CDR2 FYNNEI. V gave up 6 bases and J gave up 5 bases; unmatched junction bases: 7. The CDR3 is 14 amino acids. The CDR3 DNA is TGTGCCAGCAGCCTAGCGGGAGAATGGAACGAGCAGTACTTC. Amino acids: CASSLAGEWNEQYF.

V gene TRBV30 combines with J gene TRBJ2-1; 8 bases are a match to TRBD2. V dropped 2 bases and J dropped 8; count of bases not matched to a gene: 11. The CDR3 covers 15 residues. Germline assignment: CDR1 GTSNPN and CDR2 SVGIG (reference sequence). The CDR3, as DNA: TGTGCCTGGAGTACCGCCGGGACTAGTATCGATGAGCAGTTCTTC. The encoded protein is CAWSTAGTSIDEQFF. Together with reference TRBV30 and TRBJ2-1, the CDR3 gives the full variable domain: SQTIHQWPATLVQPVGSPLSLECTVEGTSNPNLYWYRQAAGRGLQLLFYSVGIGQISSEVPQNLSASRPQDRQFILSSKKLLLSDSGFYLCAWSTAGTSIDEQFFGPGTRLTVL.

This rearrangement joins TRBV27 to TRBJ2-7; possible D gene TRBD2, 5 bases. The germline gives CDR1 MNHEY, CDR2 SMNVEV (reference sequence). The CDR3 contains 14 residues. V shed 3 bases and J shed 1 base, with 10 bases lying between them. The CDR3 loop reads CASSLGPGSYEQYF. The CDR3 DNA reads TGTGCCAGCAGTTTGGGTCCGGGGTCCTACGAGCAGTACTTC.

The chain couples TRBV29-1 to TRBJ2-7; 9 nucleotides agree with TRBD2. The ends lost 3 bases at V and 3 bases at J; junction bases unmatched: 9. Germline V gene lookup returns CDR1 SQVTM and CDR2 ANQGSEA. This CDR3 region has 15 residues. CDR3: CSVEWREGPDYEQYF. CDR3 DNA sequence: TGCAGCGTTGAGTGGCGGGAGGGCCCCGACTACGAGCAGTACTTC.

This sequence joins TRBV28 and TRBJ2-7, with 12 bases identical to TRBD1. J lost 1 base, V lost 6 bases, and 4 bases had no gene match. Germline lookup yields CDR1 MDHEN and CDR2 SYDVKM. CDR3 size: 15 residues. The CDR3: CASSRGQGASYEQYF. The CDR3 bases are TGTGCCAGCAGCCGGGGACAGGGGGCGTCCTACGAGCAGTACTTC.

The CDR3 bases are TGTGCCAGCCGGACTAGGGAAAAACTGTTTTTT. This gives the protein CASRTREKLFF. The chain links TRBV28 to TRBJ1-4; no reliable D call. Trimming shortened V by 8 bases and J by 8 bases, and 9 bases separated the two germline ends. The CDR3 is made up of 11 amino acids. Germline V lookup: CDR1 MDHEN, CDR2 SYDVKM.

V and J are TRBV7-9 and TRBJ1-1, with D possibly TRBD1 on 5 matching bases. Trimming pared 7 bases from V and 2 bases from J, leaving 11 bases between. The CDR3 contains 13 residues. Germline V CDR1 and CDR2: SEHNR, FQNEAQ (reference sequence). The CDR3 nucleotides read TGTGCCAGCACCCTAGACAGCAACACTGAAGCTTTCTTT. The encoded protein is CASTLDSNTEAFF.

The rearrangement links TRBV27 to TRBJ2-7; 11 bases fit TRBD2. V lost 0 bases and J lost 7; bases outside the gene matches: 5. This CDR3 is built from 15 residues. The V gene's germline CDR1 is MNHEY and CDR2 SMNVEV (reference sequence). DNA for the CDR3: TGTGCCAGCAGTTTATCGGGACTAGCGGCGTCGGAGCAGTACTTC. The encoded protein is CASSLSGLAASEQYF.

The CDR3: CASSLAGTQGEKLFF. The CDR3, as DNA: TGTGCCAGCAGCTTAGCGGGGACTCAGGGTGAAAAACTGTTTTTT. The chain combines TRBV7-9 with TRBJ1-4; tentatively, D is TRBD1 (5 bases). CDR3 length: 15 residues. Trimming removed 0 bases at V and 7 bases at J, with 12 bases between. CDR1 and CDR2 from the germline V gene are SEHNR and FQNEAQ (reference sequence). The full variable domain, in which reference TRBV7-9 and TRBJ1-4 provide the parts outside the CDR3, is DTGVSQNPRHKITKRGQNVTFRCDPISEHNRLYWYRQTLGQGPEFLTYFQNEAQLEKSRLLSDRFSAERPKGSFSTLEIQRTEQGDSAMYLCASSLAGTQGEKLFFGSGTQLSVL.

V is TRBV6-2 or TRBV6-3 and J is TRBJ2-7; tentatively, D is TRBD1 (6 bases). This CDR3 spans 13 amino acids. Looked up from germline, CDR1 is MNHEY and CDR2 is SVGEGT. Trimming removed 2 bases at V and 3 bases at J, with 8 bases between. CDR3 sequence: CASSYRGFYEQYF. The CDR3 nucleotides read TGTGCCAGCAGTTACAGGGGGTTCTACGAGCAGTACTTC.

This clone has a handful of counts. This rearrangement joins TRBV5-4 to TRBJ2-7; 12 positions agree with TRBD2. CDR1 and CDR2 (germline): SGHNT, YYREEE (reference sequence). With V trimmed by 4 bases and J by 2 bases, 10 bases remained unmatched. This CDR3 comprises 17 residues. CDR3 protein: CASSARLAGVRTYEQYF. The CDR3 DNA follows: TGTGCCAGCAGCGCGCGACTAGCGGGAGTCCGAACCTACGAGCAGTACTTC.

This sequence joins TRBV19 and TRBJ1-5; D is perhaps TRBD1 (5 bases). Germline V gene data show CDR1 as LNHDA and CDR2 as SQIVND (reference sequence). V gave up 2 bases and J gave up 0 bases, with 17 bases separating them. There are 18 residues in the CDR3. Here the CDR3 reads CASSIIGQGRDSNQPQHF. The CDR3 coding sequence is TGTGCCAGTAGTATAATCGGTCAGGGTAGGGATAGCAATCAGCCCCAGCATTTT.

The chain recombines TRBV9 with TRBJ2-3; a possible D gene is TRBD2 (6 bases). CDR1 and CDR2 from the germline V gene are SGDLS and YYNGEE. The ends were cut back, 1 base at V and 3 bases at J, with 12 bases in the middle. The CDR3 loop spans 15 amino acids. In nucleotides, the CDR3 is TGTGCCAGCAGCGTATCAAACGGGAGAACAGATACGCAGTATTTT. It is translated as CASSVSNGRTDTQYF.